The 16 T cell receptor beta chains below come from one sample, sequenced in a study of CD8 T cells in Susac syndrome. An amount of RNA that ranged from about 0.45 to 1 ug was reverse transcribed with random hexamers. Using its own MiXCR run on the immunoSEQ multiplex PCR reads, TCRdb lists one record per CDR3 protein. The sample has about 140,000 distinct CDR3 sequences, 85% to 95% seen once. The sequenced material came from CD4+ T cells from PBMCs. These TCRs come from a human donor with multiple sclerosis.

V is TRBV5-7 and J is TRBJ2-5; possible D gene TRBD1, 6 bases. TRBV5-7 is an open reading frame whose function is uncertain. V was pared by 5 bases and J by 4 bases, with 18 bases between. The CDR3 spans 15 residues. CDR3 in DNA: TGTGCCAGCAGTTATTCCGGTGGCAGGGGAGAGACCCAGTACTTC. Encoded protein: CASSYSGGRGETQYF.

In its sample, this clonotype was seen once. V gene TRBV27 combines with J gene TRBJ2-4, with unresolved D. Germline CDR1 is MNHEY and CDR2 is SMNVEV (reference sequence). V was trimmed by 6 bases and J by 1 base, leaving 19 bases between them. The CDR3 is 17 amino acids. For the CDR3, the DNA is TGTGCCAGCAGCCTAAAGCACTTTCTAGAGGCCAAAAACATTCAGTACTTC. As protein: CASSLKHFLEAKNIQYF.

The chain recombines TRBV7-2 with TRBJ1-6; TRBD1 matches 9 bases. Per germline, CDR1 SGHTA and CDR2 FQGNSA. J gave up 7 bases and V 4 bases, and 5 bases lay outside the gene matches. The CDR3 runs 15 residues. Here the CDR3 DNA reads TGTGCCAGCAGCTCGGGGGACAGGGTGAATTCACCCCTCCACTTT. Protein product: CASSSGDRVNSPLHF.

In the case of this clonotype: One end of the junction is discordant with germline, which a read error may explain. J is TRBJ2-5 and V is TRBV7-7; TRBD2 is a possible D gene (6 bases). The germline V gene has CDR1 SSHAT and CDR2 FNYEAQ (reference sequence). The CDR3 is 14 amino acids. The CDR3 here is CASSPGAGRETQYF. CDR3 bases: TGTGCTAGCAGTCCTGGGGCGGGAAGGGAGACCCAGTACTTC.

The rearrangement joins TRBV20-1 to TRBJ2-7, with D possibly TRBD1 on 5 matching bases. The V end lost 0 bases, the J end lost 2 bases, and 11 bases lay between the germline ends. The germline CDR1 and CDR2 sequences are DFQATT and SNEGSKA (reference sequence). CDR3 length: 14 residues. CDR3 amino acids: CSARDGQGPYEQYF. The CDR3 bases are TGCAGTGCTAGAGATGGGCAGGGCCCCTACGAGCAGTACTTC.

The chain couples TRBV7-6 to TRBJ2-7; TRBD2 agrees at 12 bases. Germline assignment: CDR1 SGHVS and CDR2 FNYEAQ. The V gene end was trimmed by 0 bases and the J gene end by 0 bases; junction bases not matched to a gene: 9. This CDR3 region has 19 residues. Here the CDR3 reads CASSLAGSSGGASSYEQYF. The CDR3 nucleotides are TGTGCCAGCAGCTTAGCGGGTTCTAGCGGGGGGGCCTCCTCCTACGAGCAGTACTTC.

The chain carries TRBV4-3 and TRBJ2-5, with 10 nucleotides matching TRBD2. The germline V gene has CDR1 LGHNA and CDR2 YSLEER. The CDR3 consists of 15 residues. Trimming took 4 bases from V and 2 from J; bases not matched to a gene: 4. DNA of the CDR3: TGCGCCAGCAGCCCGAGCGGGGGGGTTCAAGAGACCCAGTACTTC. Amino acids: CASSPSGGVQETQYF.

This sequence joins TRBV20-1 and TRBJ2-5; no reliable D call. Deletions cut 6 bases from V and 2 bases from J, with 4 bases between. Germline V CDR1 and CDR2: DFQATT, SNEGSKA (reference sequence). This CDR3 spans 10 amino acids. CDR3 protein: CSALQETQYF. The CDR3 bases are TGCAGTGCCCTTCAAGAGACCCAGTACTTC.

Turning to this clonotype: Mismatch with germline at one junction end may stem from a read error. The chain carries TRBV7-9 and TRBJ2-7, with D unclear. The CDR3 loop spans 12 amino acids. Looked up from germline, CDR1 is SEHNR and CDR2 is FQNEAQ (reference sequence). CDR3 amino acids: CASSRNKASQPF. For the CDR3, the DNA is TGTGCCAGCAGTCGAAATAAAGCAAGTCAACCCTTC.

V is TRBV27 and J is TRBJ2-5, with TRBD2 matching 10 bases. The length of the CDR3 is 14 residues. J gave up 4 bases and V 6 bases, and 5 bases lay outside the gene matches. CDR1 MNHEY and CDR2 SMNVEV come from the germline V gene (reference sequence). CDR3 sequence: CASRPLAGGETQYF. The CDR3, as DNA: TGTGCCAGCAGACCTTTAGCGGGAGGAGAGACCCAGTACTTC.

CDR3 protein: CSARDLRAEQFF. DNA for the CDR3: TGCAGTGCTAGAGATTTGCGGGCTGAGCAGTTCTTC. V and J are TRBV20-1 and TRBJ2-1; perhaps TRBD2 as D (5 bases). Germline loops: CDR1 DFQATT, CDR2 SNEGSKA (reference sequence). V was trimmed by 0 bases and J by 9 bases, leaving 9 bases between them. The CDR3 has 12 residues.

The chain uses TRBV29-1 and TRBJ1-2; no firm D call. This CDR3 spans 11 amino acids. CDR1 is SQVTM, CDR2 ANQGSEA, per germline. V lost 2 bases and J 1 base, leaving 2 bases between the germline ends. The CDR3 DNA reads as TGCAGCGTTGAAAATAACTATGGCTACACCTTC. This encodes CSVENNYGYTF.

V gene TRBV3-1 combines with J gene TRBJ2-1; D gene uncertain. Trimming left V 7 bases short and J 4 bases short, with 5 bases between. Germline loops: CDR1 LGHDT, CDR2 YNNKEL (reference sequence). The CDR3 contains 11 residues. As DNA, the CDR3 is TGTGCCAGCACAACTTACAATGAGCAGTTCTTC. It encodes CASTTYNEQFF.

The CDR3 reads CASSEMFLRGTTDTQYF. The CDR3 DNA reads TGTGCCAGCAGTGAAATGTTTTTGCGGGGCACCACAGATACGCAGTATTTT. The chain carries TRBV25-1 and TRBJ2-3, with D perhaps matching TRBD2 (6 bases). V lost 2 bases and J lost 2, with 17 bases in between. The V gene's germline CDR1 is MGHDK and CDR2 SYGVNS. CDR3 length: 17 amino acids.

V gene TRBV2 combines with J gene TRBJ2-6; D possibly matches TRBD1 or TRBD2 (5 bases each). V was pared by 4 bases and J by 2 bases, with 9 bases between. The CDR3 contains 15 residues. CDR1 and CDR2 (germline): SNHLY, FYNNEI. The CDR3 bases are TGTGCCAGCAGTGGACGAGGGGCTGGGGCCAACGTCCTGACTTTC. It codes for CASSGRGAGANVLTF.

The rearrangement joins TRBV14 to TRBJ2-3; tentatively, D is TRBD2 (7 bases). CDR3 size: 19 residues. Trimming pared 1 base from V and 4 bases from J, leaving 24 bases between. Germline loops: CDR1 SGHDN, CDR2 FVKESK. This chain's CDR3 is CASSQAGGASLSRADTQYF. Here the CDR3 DNA reads TGTGCCAGCAGCCAAGCGGGGGGCGCTTCTCTGTCTAGGGCAGATACGCAGTATTTT.